Here is one T cell receptor beta chain with its context. Its cognate antigen is unknown. The libraries of TRB cDNA were constructed through 5' RACE using UMI labels. TCRdb re-called the 5' RACE reads and gives one entry per CDR3 protein, without DNA. The sample's table shows about 150,000 distinct CDR3 sequences. The record originates from a study of CXCR3-negative and CXCR3-positive naive CD8 T cells. Whole-study findings and limits: Naive CXCR3-positive cells had TRB CDR3s more hydrophobic than those of CXCR3-negative naive cells.

The CDR3 contains 17 residues. Looked up from germline, CDR1 is LNHDA and CDR2 is SQIVND (reference sequence). The sequencing input was naive CXCR3+ CD8+ T cells from blood. Subset of the sample: CD45RO-CCR7+CD27+CD95- naive CD8+ T cells expressing CXCR3 (TNR3+). The receptor was derived from a human donor in good health. Some clones in this sample may be carry-over from other donors' samples. This chain joins TRBV19 and TRBJ2-4; there is no DNA to check the TCRdb D call of TRBD2. CDR3 residues: CASSMATSAIAKNIQYF.